This T cell receptor beta chain was found in a study of T cells in tuberculosis. Study-wide context: T cells were selected with CD1B tetramers loaded with glucose monomycolate.

Time point here: new active TB diagnosis, blood taken before or within 7 days of starting treatment. Only in-frame clones appear in the TCRdb table, and some are missing; sequencing was by immunoSEQ multiplex PCR. The table records tens of thousands of clones, around 93% of them present only once. CDR3 length: 11 amino acids. V shed 4 bases and J shed 3 bases, with 7 bases lying between them. Germline lookup yields CDR1 DFQATT and CDR2 SNEGSKA (reference sequence). The gene calls are TRBV20-1 and TRBJ2-7; the D gene is possibly TRBD1 (5 bases). The TCR comes from an adult with tuberculosis. Sequenced here: PBMCs, sampled at tuberculosis diagnosis. CDR3 nucleotides: TGCAGTGCTACAAGGGGCTACGAGCAGTACGTC. Translation: CSATRGYEQYV.